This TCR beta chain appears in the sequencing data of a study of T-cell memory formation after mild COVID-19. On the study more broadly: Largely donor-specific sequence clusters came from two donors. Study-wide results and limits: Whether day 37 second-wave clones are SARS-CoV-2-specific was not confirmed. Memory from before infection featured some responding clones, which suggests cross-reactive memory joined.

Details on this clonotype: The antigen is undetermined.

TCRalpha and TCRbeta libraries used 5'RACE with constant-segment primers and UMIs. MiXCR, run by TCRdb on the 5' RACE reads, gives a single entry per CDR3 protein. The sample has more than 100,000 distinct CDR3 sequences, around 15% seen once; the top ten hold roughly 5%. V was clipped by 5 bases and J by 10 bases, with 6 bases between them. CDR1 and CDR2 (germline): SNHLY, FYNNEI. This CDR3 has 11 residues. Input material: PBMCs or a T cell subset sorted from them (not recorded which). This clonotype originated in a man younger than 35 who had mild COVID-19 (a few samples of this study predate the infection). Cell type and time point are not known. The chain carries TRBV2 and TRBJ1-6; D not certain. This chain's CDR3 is CASSPISPLHF. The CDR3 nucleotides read TGTGCCAGCAGTCCTATCTCACCCCTCCACTTT.